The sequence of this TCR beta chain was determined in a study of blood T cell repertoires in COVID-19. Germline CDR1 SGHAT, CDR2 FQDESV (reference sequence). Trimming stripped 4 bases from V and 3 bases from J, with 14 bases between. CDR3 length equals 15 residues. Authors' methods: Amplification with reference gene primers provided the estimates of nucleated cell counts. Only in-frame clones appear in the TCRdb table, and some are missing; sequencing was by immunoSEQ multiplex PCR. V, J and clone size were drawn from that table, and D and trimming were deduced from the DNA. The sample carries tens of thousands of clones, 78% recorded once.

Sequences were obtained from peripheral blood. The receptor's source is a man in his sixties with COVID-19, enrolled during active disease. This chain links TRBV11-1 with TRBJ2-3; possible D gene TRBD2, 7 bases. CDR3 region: CASSSIGGATDTQYF. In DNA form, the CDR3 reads TGTGCCAGCAGCTCCATTGGGGGGGCTACAGATACGCAGTATTTT.